This T cell receptor beta chain appears in the sequencing data of a study of CD8 T cells in Susac syndrome. Study findings and constraints: By the study's own acknowledgment, its TCR sequencing and HLA analysis included relatively few individuals.

Reverse transcription of about 0.45 to 1 ug RNA was carried out with random hexamers. An immunoSEQ multiplex PCR generated amplified TCR beta CDR3 products spanning 54 Vbeta and 13 Jbeta. Each CDR3 protein is one row after TCRdb ran MiXCR on the immunoSEQ multiplex PCR reads. The repertoire consists of 350,000 to 550,000 distinct CDR3 sequences, with more than 80% occurring once and the leading ten covering roughly 0.11%. The CDR3 extends over 14 amino acids. Between the trimmed V and J ends, which lost 2 bases and 7 bases, there was a span of 11 bases. CDR1 and CDR2 (germline): MDHEN, SYDVKM. Regarding this clonotype: The target antigen is unknown.

CD8+ and CD4+ T cells taken from blood had their TCR beta sequenced. Relapsing-remitting disease, either stable or active, was present in the multiple sclerosis controls, who were treatment-naive patients. This receptor was taken from a human donor with multiple sclerosis. The material sequenced was CD8+ T cells from PBMCs. V gene TRBV28 combines with J gene TRBJ2-2; D call uncertain. CDR3 in amino acids: CASSLVGFDGELFF. The CDR3 nucleotides read TGTGCCAGCAGTTTAGTGGGGTTCGACGGGGAGCTGTTTTTT.